This TCR beta chain was captured in a study of PD-1 blockade in classical Hodgkin lymphoma. Notes on the study in general: Newly diagnosed and completely responding patients shared comparable baseline diversity. Baseline TCR diversity was reportedly lower in newly diagnosed patients than healthy donors. A significant rise in TCR diversity by C4D1 was seen for CD4+ but not CD8+ cells.

In the case of this clone: Its cognate antigen is unknown.

Relapse was seen in all patients after autologous stem cell transplantation, and brentuximab vedotin exposure was variable. Complete response, partial response or progressive disease made up the best responses. Germline CDR1 reads LGHNA; CDR2 reads YNFKEQ. V lost 0 bases, J lost 9 bases, and 9 bases lay in between. The length of the CDR3 is 13 residues. Using immunoSEQ multiplex PCR, the repertoire was profiled, and TCRdb retains in-frame clones only, with some absent. Found here are approximately 12,000 clones, 60% to 80% of them singletons; the top ten hold 10%. The chain carries TRBV4-2 and TRBJ2-1; unclear D gene. The receptor comes from a human donor with classical Hodgkin lymphoma. The sample in question was peripheral blood mononuclear cells (PBMCs), obtained at baseline. The CDR3 DNA reads as TGTGCCAGCAGCCAAGAAATGTGGTCTGAGCAGTTCTTC. Translating it yields CASSQEMWSEQFF.